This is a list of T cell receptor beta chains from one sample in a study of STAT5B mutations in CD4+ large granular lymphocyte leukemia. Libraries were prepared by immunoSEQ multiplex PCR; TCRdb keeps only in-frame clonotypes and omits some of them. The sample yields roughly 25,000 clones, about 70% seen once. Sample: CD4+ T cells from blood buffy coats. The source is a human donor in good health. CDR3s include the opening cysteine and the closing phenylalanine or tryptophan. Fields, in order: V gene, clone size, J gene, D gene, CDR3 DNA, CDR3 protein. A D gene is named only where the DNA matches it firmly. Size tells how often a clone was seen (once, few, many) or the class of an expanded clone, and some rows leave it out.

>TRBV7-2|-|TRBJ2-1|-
TGTGCCAGCAGCTTCGGGGGCTACAATGAGCAGTTCTTC
CASSFGGYNEQFF
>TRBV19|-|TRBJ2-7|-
TGTGCCAGTAGTACGACCTACGAGCAGTACTTC
CASSTTYEQYF
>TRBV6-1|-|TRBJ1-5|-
TGTGCCAGCAGTGACTCGTTCAGGGGCAATCAGCCCCAGCATTTT
CASSDSFRGNQPQHF
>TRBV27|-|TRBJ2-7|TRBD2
TGTGCCAGCAGTTTATCCCTTACCGGGACTAGCAGCGAGCAGTACTTC
CASSLSLTGTSSEQYF
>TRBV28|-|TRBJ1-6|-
TGTGCCAGCAGTCGGGACGGGACGAATTCACCCCTCCACTTT
CASSRDGTNSPLHF
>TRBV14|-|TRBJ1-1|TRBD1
TGTGCCAGCAGCCAACCTCAGGGGGCGCGTGTTCACACTGAAGCTTTCTTT
CASSQPQGARVHTEAFF
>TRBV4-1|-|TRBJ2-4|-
TGCGCCAGCAGCCAAGTTGGGGCGGACATTCAGTACTTC
CASSQVGADIQYF
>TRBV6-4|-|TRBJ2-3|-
TGTGCCAGCAGTCGCGAGAGAGACACAGATACGCAGTATTTT
CASSRERDTDTQYF
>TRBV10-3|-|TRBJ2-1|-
TGTGCCATCAGTTCCGACAATGAGCAGTTCTTC
CAISSDNEQFF
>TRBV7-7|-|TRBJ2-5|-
TGTGCTAGCAGCCGCGACTCCGAAGAGACCCAGTACTTC
CASSRDSEETQYF
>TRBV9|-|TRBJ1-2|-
TGTGCCAGCAGCGTAGCTCCAAGGTACGGCTACACCTTC
CASSVAPRYGYTF
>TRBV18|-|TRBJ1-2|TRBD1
TGTGCCAGCTCACCAAATCCCCCGGGACAGCAATTTGGCTACACCTTC
CASSPNPPGQQFGYTF
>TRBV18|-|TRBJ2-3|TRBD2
TGTGCCAGCTCACGAGAGCGGGAGGGCACAGATACGCAGTATTTT
CASSREREGTDTQYF
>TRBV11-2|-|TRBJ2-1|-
TGTGCCAGCAGCTTTGGCAGCCGGGTTGAGCAGTTCTTC
CASSFGSRVEQFF
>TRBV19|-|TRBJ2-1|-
TGTGCCAGTAGTATAGTGCGGGGTTCCTACAATGAGCAGTTCTTC
CASSIVRGSYNEQFF
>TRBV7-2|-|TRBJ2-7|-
TGTGCCAGCAGCGTAAGCGGAAACTCCTACGAGCAGTACTTC
CASSVSGNSYEQYF
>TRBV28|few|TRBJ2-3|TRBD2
TGTGCCAGCAGCTCCGGGACTACTGATACGCAGTATTTT
CASSSGTTDTQYF
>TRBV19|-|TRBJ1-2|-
TGTGCCAGTAGTACCCGGACCGAAGCCCTCTACTATGGCTACACCTTC
CASSTRTEALYYGYTF
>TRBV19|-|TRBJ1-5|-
TGTGCCAGTACTAGGTATTCGGTGGGGCTAAGCAATCAGCCCCAGCATTTT
CASTRYSVGLSNQPQHF
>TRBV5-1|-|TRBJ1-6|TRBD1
TGCGCCAGCAGCTTGAAGGACAGGGATTCACCCCTCCACTTT
CASSLKDRDSPLHF
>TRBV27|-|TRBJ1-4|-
TGTGCCAGCAGCCCGGCCTGGGGGGCGGGGGAAAAACTGTTTTTT
CASSPAWGAGEKLFF
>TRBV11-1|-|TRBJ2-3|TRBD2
TGTGCCAGCAGCTTAGCGGGGACTAGGGGAAGCACAGATACGCAGTATTTT
CASSLAGTRGSTDTQYF
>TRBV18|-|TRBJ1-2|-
TGTGCCAGCTCACCAGGACGGTACTATGGCTACACCTTC
CASSPGRYYGYTF
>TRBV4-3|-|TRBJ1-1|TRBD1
TGCGCCAGCAGCCCTGGCGGCAGGGGGCAAGCTGAAGCTTTCTTT
CASSPGGRGQAEAFF